The 24 T cell receptor beta chains listed next were all sequenced from one sample in a study of blood T cell repertoires in COVID-19 (dated by TCRdb to about 2020). The library was obtained by the immunoSEQ multiplex PCR assay. What TCRdb holds here is the immuneACCESS table cut down to in-frame rearrangements. Part of the clones is not present; checked against another copy, under half of the missing clones reflect an unresolved V gene, and the others are unexplained. The sample data list about 180,000 clones, and roughly 90% of these were observed just once. The ten largest clonotypes hold approximately 0.48% of the sample. Sequenced sample: peripheral blood. These receptors originate from a man aged 45-65 years with acute or convalescent COVID-19.

V and J are TRBV29-1 and TRBJ2-7; TRBD2 matches 12 bases. The CDR3 totals 13 residues. V was clipped by 6 bases and J by 4 bases; unmatched bases: 4. CDR1 is SQVTM, CDR2 ANQGSEA, per germline. Here the CDR3 DNA reads TGCAGCGTAGGACTAGCGGGGAATTACGAGCAGTACTTC. Its translation is CSVGLAGNYEQYF.

This chain uses TRBV27 with TRBJ2-1, with 10 bases aligning to TRBD2. This CDR3 has 15 amino acids. V lost 3 bases to trimming and J lost 9 bases; unmatched junction nucleotides: 8. Germline V gene lookup returns CDR1 MNHEY and CDR2 SMNVEV (reference sequence). The CDR3 DNA sequence: TGTGCCAGCAGTTTGTTGTCTAGCGGGAGTGGTGAGCAGTTCTTC. This sequence encodes CASSLLSSGSGEQFF.

The chain recombines TRBV5-1 with TRBJ1-1; D is unresolved. CDR1 and CDR2 from the germline V gene are SGHRS and YFSETQ. With 0 bases removed from V and 1 base from J, the gap between germline ends came to 7 bases. The CDR3 covers 14 residues. CDR3 sequence: CASSLVSGNTEAFF. In DNA, the CDR3 is TGCGCCAGCAGCTTGGTTTCAGGGAACACTGAAGCTTTCTTT.

This chain uses TRBV5-6 with TRBJ2-5; the D gene is possibly TRBD2 (5 bases). Germline CDR1 and CDR2: SGHDT and YYEEEE. V lost 1 base to trimming and J lost 5 bases, with 15 bases between them. The CDR3 contains 15 residues. CDR3 region: CASSLPRAPIETQYF. The DNA of the CDR3 is TGTGCCAGCAGCTTGCCGAGGGCCCCAATTGAGACCCAGTACTTC.

The chain is built from TRBV28 and TRBJ2-2; D gene uncertain. This CDR3 region has 12 residues. Germline values: CDR1 MDHEN, CDR2 SYDVKM. V was clipped by 7 bases and J by 2 bases, with 5 bases between them. The CDR3 loop is CASTVNTGELFF. The CDR3 nucleotides read TGTGCCAGCACAGTTAACACCGGGGAGCTGTTTTTT. Together with reference TRBV28 and TRBJ2-2, the CDR3 gives the full variable domain: DVKVTQSSRYLVKRTGEKVFLECVQDMDHENMFWYRQDPGLGLRLIYFSYDVKMKEKGDIPEGYSVSREKKERFSLILESASTNQTSMYLCASTVNTGELFFGEGSRLTVL.

V gene TRBV10-2 combines with J gene TRBJ2-3; D is possibly TRBD2 (6 bases). Germline CDR1 reads WSHSY; CDR2 reads SAAADI. This CDR3 spans 15 amino acids. V was clipped by 5 bases and J by 0 bases, with 12 bases between them. The CDR3 region is CASSLSGVSTDTQYF. CDR3 bases: TGCGCCAGCAGTCTCTCGGGAGTGAGCACAGATACGCAGTATTTT.

The V call is TRBV5-6, the J call TRBJ2-2; the match to TRBD2 covers 8 bases. CDR1 is SGHDT and CDR2 is YYEEEE in the germline V gene. V shed 7 bases and J 3 bases; nucleotides not matched to a gene: 5. The CDR3 is 14 residues long. The DNA of the CDR3 is TGTGCCAGCTGCGGGGGGAGCTACACCGGGGAGCTGTTTTTT. Protein product: CASCGGSYTGELFF.

The genes are TRBV2 and TRBJ2-3; TRBD2 might be the D (5 bases). Germline V lookup: CDR1 SNHLY, CDR2 FYNNEI. Trimming cost V 5 bases and J 2 bases, with 14 bases left between them. The CDR3 sequence is 15 residues long. CDR3 protein: CASSQPGYDTDTQYF. The DNA of the CDR3 is TGTGCCAGCAGTCAACCGGGGTATGACACAGATACGCAGTATTTT.

The chain employs TRBV24-1 and TRBJ1-2; D call uncertain. V lost 9 bases, J lost 1 base, and 5 bases lay in between. The CDR3 runs 11 residues. Germline lookup yields CDR1 KGHDR and CDR2 SFDVKD. The CDR3 DNA is TGTGCCACCGGGAGTAACTATGGCTACACCTTC. This sequence encodes CATGSNYGYTF.

The rearrangement uses TRBV10-3 and TRBJ2-7, with 11 nucleotides matching TRBD2. The CDR3 loop spans 14 amino acids. Unmatched junction bases numbered 7, after V lost 10 bases and J lost 2 bases. Germline V gene sequence: CDR1 ENHRY, CDR2 SYGVKD. This CDR3 reads CATLAGGQTYEQYF. CDR3 nucleotide sequence: TGTGCCACGCTAGCGGGAGGCCAAACCTACGAGCAGTACTTC.

The J gene is TRBJ2-1, the V gene TRBV6-2 or TRBV6-3; the match to TRBD2 covers 9 bases. Germline values: CDR1 MNHEY, CDR2 SVGEGT. This CDR3 is 15 amino acids long. The V and J ends lost 6 bases and 4 bases, in that order; junction bases with no gene match: 7. The CDR3 protein is CASSLAGLSYNEQFF. As DNA, the CDR3 is TGTGCCAGCAGCCTAGCGGGGCTCTCGTACAATGAGCAGTTCTTC.

This rearrangement joins TRBV6-4 to TRBJ1-1, with a possible D match to TRBD1 (6 bases). The CDR3 covers 12 residues. The germline CDR1 and CDR2 sequences are MRHNA and SNTAGT. V was shortened by 0 bases and J by 7 bases, with 6 bases between the two germline ends. In DNA form, the CDR3 reads TGTGCCAGCAGTGACTCCAGGGGTGAAGCTTTCTTT. Its translation: CASSDSRGEAFF.

This chain joins TRBV7-3 and TRBJ2-2; D is undetermined. Between the trimmed V and J ends, which lost 2 bases and 1 base, there was a span of 5 bases. Germline-derived CDR1 and CDR2 are SGHTA and FQGTGA. This CDR3 comprises 14 residues. The CDR3 is CASSLSWNTGELFF. The CDR3 DNA sequence: TGTGCCAGCAGCTTATCCTGGAACACCGGGGAGCTGTTTTTT.

This chain connects TRBV5-1 to TRBJ1-4; 10 positions agree with TRBD1. V lost 5 bases and J lost 6; bases outside the gene matches: 4. Per germline, CDR1 SGHRS and CDR2 YFSETQ. This CDR3 has 14 amino acids. Here the CDR3 reads CASRFGTGDEKLFF. The CDR3 nucleotides read TGCGCCAGCAGGTTCGGGACAGGGGATGAAAAACTGTTTTTT.

For this clone: The same CDR3 also results from other DNA sequences found in this sample. The V and J genes are TRBV18 and TRBJ1-2, with a weak D call TRBD1 (6 bases). Germline lookup yields CDR1 KGHSH and CDR2 LQKENI. The ends were cut back, 3 bases at V and 2 bases at J, with 7 bases in the middle. The CDR3 covers 13 residues. CDR3 in DNA: TGTGCCAGCTCACCGGACAGCAACTATGGCTACACCTTC. Protein: CASSPDSNYGYTF. The whole variable domain, remainder taken from reference TRBV18 and TRBJ1-2, is NAGVMQNPRHLVRRRGQEARLRCSPMKGHSHVYWYRQLPEEGLKFMVYLQKENIIDESGMPKERFSAEFPKEGPSILRIQQVVRGDSAAYFCASSPDSNYGYTFGSGTRLTVV.

V is TRBV15 and J is TRBJ1-3, with TRBD1 matching 10 bases. The CDR3 length is 17 residues. CDR1 is LNHNV and CDR2 is YYDKDF in the germline V gene (reference sequence). The trim removed 1 base at V and 3 bases at J, leaving 6 bases unmatched. CDR3 residues: CATSRGADRGIGNTIYF. The CDR3 DNA follows: TGTGCCACCAGCAGAGGAGCGGACAGGGGGATTGGAAACACCATATATTTT.

V and J are TRBV18 and TRBJ2-2; D gene ambiguous. CDR1 KGHSH and CDR2 LQKENI come from the germline V gene. This CDR3 contains 15 residues. Trimming removed 3 bases from V and 1 base from J, with 9 bases in between. CDR3 in amino acids: CASSPSAENTGELFF. The CDR3 DNA reads TGTGCCAGCTCACCTTCTGCAGAGAACACCGGGGAGCTGTTTTTT.

The chain links TRBV24-1 to TRBJ2-1, with D tentatively TRBD2 (5 bases). This CDR3 spans 13 amino acids. Germline lookup yields CDR1 KGHDR and CDR2 SFDVKD. V lost 5 bases and J lost 9, with 13 bases in between. The CDR3 here is CATSVAGRGEQFF. The CDR3 nucleotides read TGTGCCACCAGTGTTGCTGGACGGGGTGAGCAGTTCTTC.

This chain links TRBV7-9 with TRBJ2-7, with D tentatively TRBD2 (5 bases). The CDR3 extends over 13 amino acids. Germline CDR1 reads SEHNR; CDR2 reads FQNEAQ (reference sequence). V was clipped by 5 bases and J by 5 bases, with 13 bases between them. CDR3 in DNA: TGTGCCAGCAGCCCCGCCGGGGAAGACGAGCAGTACTTC. Its translation is CASSPAGEDEQYF.

The chain uses TRBV27 and TRBJ2-1; the D gene is possibly TRBD2 (7 bases). Trimming cost V 7 bases and J 0 bases, with 13 bases left between them. CDR1 is MNHEY and CDR2 is SMNVEV in the germline V gene (reference sequence). This CDR3 has 15 residues. CDR3 nucleotide sequence: TGTGCCAGCAACCAGGGGAGGGCCTCCTACAATGAGCAGTTCTTC. It translates to CASNQGRASYNEQFF.

This clone was observed a handful of times. The J gene is TRBJ2-4, the V gene TRBV28; no clear D gene. The CDR3 is 14 amino acids. CDR1 and CDR2 (germline): MDHEN, SYDVKM. Trimming cost V 1 base and J 0 bases, with 4 bases left between them. The CDR3 loop is CASSLSLAKNIQYF. The CDR3, as DNA: TGTGCCAGCAGTTTATCCCTAGCCAAAAACATTCAGTACTTC.

The chain combines TRBV15 with TRBJ2-7; a weak D match, TRBD1 (5 bases). This CDR3 spans 18 amino acids. Germline CDR1 and CDR2: LNHNV and YYDKDF (reference sequence). V was pared by 0 bases and J by 0 bases, with 18 bases between. DNA for the CDR3: TGTGCCACCAGCAGAGATTATCCACTATCAAGGGGCTCCTACGAGCAGTACTTC. Protein product: CATSRDYPLSRGSYEQYF.

This chain links TRBV9 with TRBJ1-2, with TRBD1 identical over 7 bases. V was clipped by 0 bases and J by 8 bases; unmatched bases: 10. CDR3 length: 15 amino acids. CDR1 and CDR2 (germline): SGDLS, YYNGEE. The CDR3 here is CASSVDPAGGQGYTF. In DNA, the CDR3 is TGTGCCAGCAGCGTAGACCCGGCAGGGGGTCAGGGCTACACCTTC.

The genes are TRBV6-2 or TRBV6-3 and TRBJ2-1, with TRBD2 matching 9 bases. Trimming cost V 6 bases and J 1 base; bases outside gene matches: 7. Germline lookup yields CDR1 MNHEY and CDR2 SVGEGT. There are 16 residues in the CDR3. CDR3 sequence reads: CASSHLSGGSYNEQFF. As DNA, the CDR3 is TGTGCCAGCAGCCATCTGAGCGGGGGGTCCTACAATGAGCAGTTCTTC.